This entry is about one T cell receptor (beta chain). Its antigen remains unidentified. These data belong to a study of PD-1 blockade in classical Hodgkin lymphoma. Findings and caveats of the study: Reported findings placed baseline TCR diversity lower in newly diagnosed patients (compared with healthy donors).

The time point is: newly diagnosed, previously untreated cHL patient sample. After thawing, PBMCs were subjected to magnetic negative selection to isolate CD8+ T cells. The germline V gene encodes CDR1 SGHRS and CDR2 YFSETQ. V was clipped by 0 bases and J by 0 bases, with 23 bases between them. This CDR3 region has 20 residues. Assay: immunoSEQ multiplex PCR; the TCRdb copy retains only in-frame clones and omits some. The sample lists 10,000 or so clones, more than 75% occurring once. This clonotype was sampled from a human donor with classical Hodgkin lymphoma. This chain connects TRBV5-1 to TRBJ2-3, with a tentative D call TRBD1 (5 bases). The material sequenced was CD8+ T cells from blood. CDR3: CASSLVPPNRIATSTDTQYF. Written as DNA, the CDR3 is TGCGCCAGCAGCTTGGTCCCCCCCAACAGGATAGCTACTAGCACAGATACGCAGTATTTT.